The sequence of this T cell receptor (beta chain) was determined in a study of blood T cells in healthy people across ages. The study, taken as a whole, reports: Diversity estimates from one million T cells were considered underestimates.

This clonotype has only a few counts. Its antigen remains unidentified. A clone one base away is much larger, so this may be a read error. Trimming pared 0 bases from V and 7 bases from J, leaving 19 bases between. The germline V gene has CDR1 ENHRY and CDR2 SYGVKD. CDR3 length: 16 residues. A second about 7 to 11 cycle PCR used barcoded and J-beta primers. TCRdb used MiXCR to reprocess the 5' RACE reads, holding one entry per CDR3 protein. The sample lists 590,000 or so distinct CDR3 sequences, approximately 30% occurring once. The clonotype was recovered from a woman of 80 years or more in good health. The gene calls are TRBV10-3 and TRBJ2-7, with a tentative D call TRBD2 (6 bases). The specimen was blood. The CDR3 nucleotides read TGTGCCATCAGTGAGTCCGTCGGGGGATTAGGGAATGAGCAGTACTTC. Amino acids: CAISESVGGLGNEQYF.